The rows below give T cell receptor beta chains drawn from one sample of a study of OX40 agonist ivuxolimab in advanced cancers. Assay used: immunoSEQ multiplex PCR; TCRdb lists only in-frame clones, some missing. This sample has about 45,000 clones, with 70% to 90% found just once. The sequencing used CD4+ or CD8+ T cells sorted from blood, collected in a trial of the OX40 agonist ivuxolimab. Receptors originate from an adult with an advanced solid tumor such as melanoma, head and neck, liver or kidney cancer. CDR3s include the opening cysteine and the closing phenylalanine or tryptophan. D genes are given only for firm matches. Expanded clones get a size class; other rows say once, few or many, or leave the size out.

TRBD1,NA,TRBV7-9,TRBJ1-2,CASSLAGQGKGGYTF,TGTGCCAGCAGCTTAGCGGGACAGGGGAAGGGCGGCTACACCTTC
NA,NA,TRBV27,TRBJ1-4,CASRVTGSTEKLFF,TGTGCCAGCAGGGTAACGGGGTCAACAGAAAAACTGTTTTTT
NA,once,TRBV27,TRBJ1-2,CASSPQGANYGYTF,TGTGCCAGCAGTCCCCAGGGCGCTAACTATGGCTACACCTTC
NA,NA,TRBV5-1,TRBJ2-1,CASSLGQSGNEQFF,TGCGCCAGCAGCTTGGGACAGTCCGGCAATGAGCAGTTCTTC
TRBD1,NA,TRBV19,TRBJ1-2,CASSIGGQFYGYTF,TGTGCCAGTAGTATCGGGGGACAGTTCTATGGCTACACCTTC
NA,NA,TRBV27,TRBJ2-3,CASSLRRGRTDTQYF,TGTGCCAGCAGTTTACGGCGGGGGCGCACAGATACGCAGTATTTT
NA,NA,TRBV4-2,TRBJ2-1,CASSQGGSYNEQFF,TGTGCCAGCAGCCAAGGTGGCTCCTACAATGAGCAGTTCTTC
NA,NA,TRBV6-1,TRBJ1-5,CASSGSVGLGNQPQHF,TGTGCCAGCAGTGGTTCAGTGGGTCTTGGCAATCAGCCCCAGCATTTT
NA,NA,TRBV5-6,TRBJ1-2,CASSVGRGIYYGYTF,TGTGCCAGCAGCGTCGGGAGAGGGATTTACTATGGCTACACCTTC
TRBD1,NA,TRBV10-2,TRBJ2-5,CASSYGDRAPRETQYF,TGCGCCAGCAGTTATGGGGACAGGGCTCCGAGAGAGACCCAGTACTTC
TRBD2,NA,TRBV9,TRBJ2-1,CASSLWGGQPNNEQFF,TGTGCCAGCAGCCTCTGGGGGGGTCAGCCGAACAATGAGCAGTTCTTC
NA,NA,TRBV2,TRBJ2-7,CASLATNYEQYF,TGTGCCAGCCTTGCGACGAACTACGAGCAGTACTTC
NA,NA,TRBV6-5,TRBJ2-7,CASSYSVGRVPYEQYF,TGTGCCAGCAGTTACTCGGTTGGCCGGGTACCCTACGAGCAGTACTTC
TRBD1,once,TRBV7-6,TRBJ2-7,CASSPMGSGTGSSYEQYF,TGTGCCAGCAGCCCCATGGGGTCCGGGACAGGGAGCTCCTACGAGCAGTACTTC
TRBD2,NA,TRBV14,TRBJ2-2,CASSPSRAGRANTGELFF,TGTGCCAGCAGCCCCTCCAGGGCCGGGAGGGCAAACACCGGGGAGCTGTTTTTT